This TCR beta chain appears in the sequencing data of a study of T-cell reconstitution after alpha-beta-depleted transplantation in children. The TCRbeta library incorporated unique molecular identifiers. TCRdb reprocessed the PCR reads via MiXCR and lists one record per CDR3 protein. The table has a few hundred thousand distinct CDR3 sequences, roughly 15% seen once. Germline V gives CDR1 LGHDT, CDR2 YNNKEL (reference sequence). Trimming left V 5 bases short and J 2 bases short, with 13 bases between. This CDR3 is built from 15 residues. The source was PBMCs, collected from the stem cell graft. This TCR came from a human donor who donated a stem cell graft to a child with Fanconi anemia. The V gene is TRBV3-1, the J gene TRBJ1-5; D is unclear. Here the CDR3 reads CASSMDGGGNQPQHF. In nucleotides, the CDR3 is TGTGCCAGCAGCATGGATGGCGGGGGCAATCAGCCCCAGCATTTT.